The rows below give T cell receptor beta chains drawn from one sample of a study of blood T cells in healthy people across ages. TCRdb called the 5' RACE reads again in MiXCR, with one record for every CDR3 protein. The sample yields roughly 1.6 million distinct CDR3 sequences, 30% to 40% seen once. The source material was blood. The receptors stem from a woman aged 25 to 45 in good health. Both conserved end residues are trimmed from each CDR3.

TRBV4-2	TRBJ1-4	ASSPTGGKLF
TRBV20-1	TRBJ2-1	SATNVPSGTGNEQF
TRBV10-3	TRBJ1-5	AVSETHSSNQPQH
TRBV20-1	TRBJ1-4	SARQVGPEKLF
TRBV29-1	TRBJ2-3	SVNPGTEGDTQY
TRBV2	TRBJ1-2	ASSGSTNYGYT
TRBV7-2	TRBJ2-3	ANSPIAGGFTDTQY
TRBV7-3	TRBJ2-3	ASSLGDRASTDTQY
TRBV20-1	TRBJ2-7	SAHGQGGYEQY
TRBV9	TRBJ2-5	ASAGSPGEETQY